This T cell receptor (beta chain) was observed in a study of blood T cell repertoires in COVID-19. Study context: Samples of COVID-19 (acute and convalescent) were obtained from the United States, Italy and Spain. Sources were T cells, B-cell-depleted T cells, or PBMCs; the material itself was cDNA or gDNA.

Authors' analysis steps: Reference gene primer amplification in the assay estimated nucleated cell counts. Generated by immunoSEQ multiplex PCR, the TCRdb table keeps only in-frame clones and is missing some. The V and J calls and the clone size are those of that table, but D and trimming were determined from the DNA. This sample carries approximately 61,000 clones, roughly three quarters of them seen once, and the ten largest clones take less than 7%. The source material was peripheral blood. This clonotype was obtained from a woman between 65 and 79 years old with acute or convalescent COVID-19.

The CDR3 is CASSPGQLIDIGRNTEAFF. DNA of the CDR3: TGTGCCAGCAGCCCAGGACAGCTCATTGACATAGGGAGGAACACTGAAGCTTTCTTT. V gene TRBV11-2 combines with J gene TRBJ1-1; possibly TRBD1 for D (6 bases). With 5 bases removed from V and 1 base from J, the gap between germline ends came to 26 bases. The CDR3 length is 19 residues. Germline CDR1 and CDR2: SGHAT and FQNNGV.